The 14 T cell receptor beta chains below were found in one sample sequenced in a study of neurological immune-mediated disorders. Time point denoted: longitudinal time-point 3. TCRdb called the 5' RACE reads again in MiXCR, with one record for every CDR3 protein. The sample has fewer than 50,000 distinct CDR3 sequences; 13% are singletons. Material for sequencing was PBMCs. The receptors were sampled from a man aged 30-40 years in good health.

This clonotype was seen ten or more times. The chain is built from TRBV18 and TRBJ2-3; 8 bases agree with TRBD2. CDR3 size: 17 residues. CDR1 KGHSH and CDR2 LQKENI come from the germline V gene. V lost 3 bases to trimming and J lost 0 bases; unmatched junction nucleotides: 8. CDR3 in amino acids: CASSPAGLAISTDTQYF. CDR3 nucleotides: TGTGCCAGCTCACCCGCCGGACTAGCCATAAGCACAGATACGCAGTATTTT.

This chain links TRBV20-1 with TRBJ2-7; 10 bases line up with TRBD2. Germline CDR1 and CDR2: DFQATT and SNEGSKA (reference sequence). There are 14 residues in the CDR3. V trimming: 6 bases; J trimming: 4 bases; junction bases outside the gene matches: 9. The CDR3 coding sequence is TGCAGTGCACCGCTAGCGGGGGAAAGGTACGAGCAGTACTTC. Residues: CSAPLAGERYEQYF.

This clonotype was counted ten times or more. The chain recombines TRBV20-1 with TRBJ1-1; D may be TRBD1 (6 bases). Germline V gene data show CDR1 as DFQATT and CDR2 as SNEGSKA (reference sequence). There are 13 residues in the CDR3. V was cut by 1 base and J by 1 base, with 7 bases left in between. The CDR3 loop reads CSARVGANTEAFF. DNA of the CDR3: TGCAGTGCTAGAGTGGGGGCGAACACTGAAGCTTTCTTT.

CDR3 in amino acids: CASSLGIAGATDTQYF. CDR3 DNA: TGTGCCAGCTCATTGGGGATAGCGGGAGCAACAGATACGCAGTATTTT. V and J are TRBV18 and TRBJ2-3; 9 bases are shared with TRBD2. Trimming cost V 5 bases and J 3 bases; bases outside gene matches: 9. CDR1 is KGHSH and CDR2 is LQKENI in the germline V gene. The CDR3 contains 16 residues.

This clonotype appeared many times. The J gene is TRBJ2-1, the V gene TRBV6-6; D remains unclear. With 0 bases removed from V and 1 base from J, the gap between germline ends came to 7 bases. Germline assignment: CDR1 MNHNY and CDR2 SVGAGI (reference sequence). This CDR3 has 15 amino acids. CDR3 sequence (DNA): TGTGCCAGCAGTTACTCGGTGGCGTCCTACAATGAGCAGTTCTTC. Protein sequence: CASSYSVASYNEQFF.

This clonotype was picked up many times. The gene calls are TRBV5-1 and TRBJ1-2, with D possibly TRBD1 on 5 matching bases. Trimming shortened V by 2 bases and J by 2 bases, and 10 bases separated the two germline ends. CDR1 SGHRS and CDR2 YFSETQ come from the germline V gene. This CDR3 is built from 14 residues. The CDR3 sequence: CASSFGGGNYGYTF. CDR3 DNA: TGCGCCAGCAGCTTTGGTGGGGGGAACTATGGCTACACCTTC.

This clonotype showed up many times. V gene TRBV29-1 combines with J gene TRBJ2-5; 8 bases line up with TRBD1. The V and J ends lost 6 bases and 5 bases, in that order; junction bases with no gene match: 8. CDR3 length: 13 residues. Germline-derived CDR1 and CDR2 are SQVTM and ANQGSEA. This CDR3 is CSVIDRGRETQYF. The DNA for the CDR3 is TGCAGCGTCATAGACAGGGGAAGGGAGACCCAGTACTTC.

This clonotype showed up many times. The chain is built from TRBV10-3 and TRBJ2-7; the match to TRBD1 covers 9 bases. The ends lost 4 bases at V and 1 base at J; junction bases unmatched: 2. This CDR3 comprises 14 residues. Per the germline V gene, CDR1 is ENHRY and CDR2 is SYGVKD. CDR3: CAISVGTGSYEQYF. In DNA, the CDR3 is TGTGCCATCAGTGTCGGGACAGGGTCCTACGAGCAGTACTTC.

Ten or more counts support this clonotype. The chain couples TRBV20-1 to TRBJ2-7; weak D call: TRBD1 (6 bases). The CDR3 consists of 16 residues. V was cut by 3 bases and J by 3 bases, with 21 bases left in between. Germline loops: CDR1 DFQATT, CDR2 SNEGSKA (reference sequence). As DNA, the CDR3 is TGCAGTGCTAGCCCCCCCTTGGGGGCAAGGGTCTACGAGCAGTACTTC. Translated: CSASPPLGARVYEQYF.

This clonotype was counted ten times or more. The CDR3 bases are TGTGCCAGCAGCGTGGCGGGAAGCACAGATACGCAGTATTTT. Translation: CASSVAGSTDTQYF. J is TRBJ2-3 and V is TRBV9; D possibly corresponds to TRBD2 (6 bases). The CDR3 spans 14 residues. Germline CDR1 and CDR2: SGDLS and YYNGEE. With 2 bases removed from V and 0 bases from J, the gap between germline ends came to 7 bases.

A word on this clonotype: At one of its ends the junction is not consistent with the germline gene, which may arise from a read error. The J gene is TRBJ2-7, the V gene TRBV7-6; 8 bases are shared with TRBD2. CDR1 and CDR2 from the germline V gene are SGHVS and FNYEAQ. CDR3 length: 12 amino acids. CDR3 DNA: TGTGTCAGCAGCGGGAGCTCCTACGAGCAGTACTTC. It specifies CVSSGSSYEQYF.

The chain combines TRBV3-1 with TRBJ2-7, with TRBD1 as a possible D gene (6 bases). CDR3 size: 13 residues. V lost 3 bases to trimming and J lost 2 bases, with 8 bases between them. Germline V gene data show CDR1 as LGHDT and CDR2 as YNNKEL (reference sequence). DNA for the CDR3: TGTGCCAGCAGCCACCGACAGGCCTACGAGCAGTACTTC. This gives the protein CASSHRQAYEQYF.

Comments on this clonotype: A read error may account for a junction end that differs from germline. The rearrangement joins TRBV27 to TRBJ1-1, with D tentatively TRBD1 (6 bases). The V gene's germline CDR1 is MNHEY and CDR2 SMNVEV (reference sequence). This CDR3 comprises 14 residues. CDR3 region: CASSFSGANNEAFF. The CDR3 DNA reads TGTGCCAGCAGTTTCTCGGGGGCGAACAATGAAGCTTTCTTT.

This clonotype was seen just once. The conserved closing phenylalanine or tryptophan is absent in this CDR3, likely reflecting a read error. V and J are TRBV28 and TRBJ2-1; D is unresolved. With 2 bases removed from V and 8 bases from J, the gap between germline ends came to 25 bases. The V gene's germline CDR1 is MDHEN and CDR2 SYDVKM. There are 18 residues in the CDR3. CDR3 sequence: CASSLNTVSPRFLDEQFL. CDR3 DNA sequence: TGTGCCAGCAGTTTAAATACAGTGTCCCCCAGGTTTTTGGATGAGCAGTTCCTC.